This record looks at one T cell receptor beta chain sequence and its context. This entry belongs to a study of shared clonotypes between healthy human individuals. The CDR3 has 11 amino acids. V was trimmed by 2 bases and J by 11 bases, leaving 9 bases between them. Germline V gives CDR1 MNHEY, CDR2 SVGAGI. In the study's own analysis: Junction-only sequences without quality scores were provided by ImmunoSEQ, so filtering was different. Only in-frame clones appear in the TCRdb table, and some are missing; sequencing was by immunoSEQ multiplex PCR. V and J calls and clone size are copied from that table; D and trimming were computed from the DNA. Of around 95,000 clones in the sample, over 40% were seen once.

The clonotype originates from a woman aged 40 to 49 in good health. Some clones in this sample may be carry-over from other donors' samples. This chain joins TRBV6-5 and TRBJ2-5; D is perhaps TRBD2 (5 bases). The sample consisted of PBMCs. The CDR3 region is CASSYQRMQYF. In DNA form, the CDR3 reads TGTGCCAGCAGTTACCAGCGGATGCAGTACTTC.